The present entry profiles one T cell receptor beta chain with its context. The antigen remains undetermined. The record originates from a study of brain T cells in children with intractable seizures. Notes on the study in general: Patients' HCMV serostatus was unknown; virus specificity rests on CDR3 similarity alone. Pre- and post-surgery blood differed in depth, so pre-surgery absences may be undersampling.

Sequencing was limited to surgery cases with top T cell transcript signatures in brain tissue. TCRdb's copy holds only in-frame clones and misses some; the assay was immunoSEQ multiplex PCR. Of about 80,000 clones listed, roughly 89% are singletons. Trimming pared 0 bases from V and 6 bases from J, leaving 14 bases between. The CDR3 is made up of 15 amino acids. Germline V gene sequence: CDR1 SGHTA, CDR2 FQGNSA. The rearrangement uses TRBV7-2 and TRBJ1-1; D is possibly TRBD1 (6 bases). Sequencing was performed on peripheral blood, taken at surgery. This receptor was obtained from a girl aged 2-9 years with Rasmussen encephalitis and intractable seizures. The CDR3 DNA is TGTGCCAGCAGCTTAGCGGGGGCCGGGAAGGCTGAAGCTTTCTTT. Translating it yields CASSLAGAGKAEAFF. Variable domain in full (rest from reference TRBV7-2 and TRBJ1-1): GAGVSQSPSNKVTEKGKDVELRCDPISGHTALYWYRQSLGQGLEFLIYFQGNSAPDKSGLPSDRFSAERTGGSVSTLTIQRTQQEDSAVYLCASSLAGAGKAEAFFGQGTRLTVV.